The next 26 T cell receptor beta chains were all read from a single sample in a study of shared clonotypes between healthy human individuals. Selected positively for CCR7 and CD45RO-negative, naive CD8 cells excluded terminally differentiated effector memory CD45RA+ cells. Repertoires were generated with immunoSEQ multiplex PCR, while TCRdb's copy carries only in-frame clones and drops some. Here the sample spans 1.5 million to 2.5 million clones, about 95% being singletons. Sequenced: naive CD8+ T cells sorted from blood. The receptors originated from a man between 18 and 29 years old in good health.

About this clone: Other DNA sequences within the sample encode an identical CDR3. The chain combines TRBV28 with TRBJ2-5; 7 nucleotides agree with TRBD1. The CDR3 sequence is 14 residues long. Losses at the gene ends were 6 bases for V and 4 bases for J; bases not matched to a gene: 8. Germline assignment: CDR1 MDHEN and CDR2 SYDVKM. This CDR3 is CASSLTGLGETQYF. CDR3 DNA: TGTGCCAGCAGCCTGACAGGGCTCGGAGAGACCCAGTACTTC.

V is TRBV7-9 and J is TRBJ2-2, with 13 bases that match TRBD2. V lost 4 bases to trimming and J lost 9 bases; unmatched junction nucleotides: 5. CDR3 length: 15 amino acids. CDR1 and CDR2 (germline): SEHNR, FQNEAQ (reference sequence). CDR3 nucleotide sequence: TGTGCCAGCAGCTCCGGGACTAGCGGGGATTGGGAGCTGTTTTTT. It codes for CASSSGTSGDWELFF.

The chain couples TRBV7-2 to TRBJ2-1; 11 positions agree with TRBD2. This CDR3 region has 16 residues. CDR1 SGHTA and CDR2 FQGNSA come from the germline V gene. The trim removed 1 base at V and 8 bases at J, leaving 7 bases unmatched. The CDR3 reads CASSLGVSGGADEQFF. DNA for the CDR3: TGTGCCAGCAGCTTAGGGGTTAGCGGGGGGGCCGATGAGCAGTTCTTC.

The chain couples TRBV11-3 to TRBJ2-1; tentative D call: TRBD2 (6 bases). In germline, CDR1 is SGHNT, CDR2 YENEEA. The germline V and J ends were trimmed by 1 base and 4 bases, with 17 bases remaining between them. This CDR3 region has 17 residues. The CDR3, as DNA: TGTGCCAGCAGCTTAGTTTCCGGGAGCCCCGGGTACAATGAGCAGTTCTTC. This translates into CASSLVSGSPGYNEQFF. The entire variable domain, with the rest obtained from reference TRBV11-3 and TRBJ2-1, is as follows: EAGVVQSPRYKIIEKKQPVAFWCNPISGHNTLYWYLQNLGQGPELLIRYENEEAVDDSQLPKDRFSAERLKGVDSTLKIQPAELGDSAVYLCASSLVSGSPGYNEQFFGPGTRLTVL.

The chain links TRBV28 to TRBJ2-2; D remains ambiguous. This CDR3 comprises 15 residues. V dropped 3 bases and J dropped 2 bases, with 10 bases sitting between them. The germline V gene has CDR1 MDHEN and CDR2 SYDVKM. CDR3 DNA: TGTGCCAGCAGTTTCGGGCGGCCAAACACCGGGGAGCTGTTTTTT. Translated, it gives CASSFGRPNTGELFF.

This chain uses TRBV7-9 with TRBJ2-7, with 11 bases identical to TRBD1. This CDR3 has 15 amino acids. The germline gives CDR1 SEHNR, CDR2 FQNEAQ (reference sequence). V shed 4 bases, J shed 6 bases, and the junction held 8 bases outside the gene matches. In nucleotides, the CDR3 is TGTGCCAGCAGCTCCCCCGGGACAGGGGGAACCGAGCAGTACTTC. Translating gives CASSSPGTGGTEQYF.

The chain employs TRBV5-1 and TRBJ2-1, with 8 bases matching TRBD1. The CDR3 totals 16 residues. The junction had 10 bases not matched to a gene; V was cut back by 4 bases and J by 4 bases. Germline V gene data show CDR1 as SGHRS and CDR2 as YFSETQ. The CDR3, as DNA: TGCGCCAGCAGCCAAGACAGGGGCCCTCCATACAATGAGCAGTTCTTC. Protein: CASSQDRGPPYNEQFF. Based on the CDR3 plus reference TRBV5-1 and TRBJ2-1, the full variable domain is KAGVTQTPRYLIKTRGQQVTLSCSPISGHRSVSWYQQTPGQGLQFLFEYFSETQRNKGNFPGRFSGRQFSNSRSEMNVSTLELGDSALYLCASSQDRGPPYNEQFFGPGTRLTVL.

As to this clone: This sample also contains other DNA sequences that code for the same CDR3. The rearrangement uses TRBV29-1 and TRBJ2-7; 7 bases line up with TRBD1. Germline assignment: CDR1 SQVTM and CDR2 ANQGSEA. The CDR3 runs to 12 residues. Trimming at V came to 6 bases and at J to 1 base, leaving 3 bases not matched to a gene. Here the CDR3 reads CSVATGSYEQYF. In DNA form, the CDR3 reads TGCAGCGTCGCGACAGGGTCCTACGAGCAGTACTTC.

This chain uses TRBV13 with TRBJ2-7; TRBD1 agrees at 9 bases. The J segment lost 5 bases and the V segment lost 5 bases, leaving 7 bases of the junction unmatched. The V gene's germline CDR1 is PRHDT and CDR2 FYEKMQ (reference sequence). This CDR3 has 14 residues. CDR3 loop: CASSPGTGRDEQYF. In DNA, the CDR3 is TGTGCCAGCAGCCCCGGGACAGGGCGCGACGAGCAGTACTTC.

The chain uses TRBV27 and TRBJ1-5; D remains unclear. This CDR3 has 15 amino acids. V lost 6 bases, J lost 0 bases, and 12 bases lay in between. Looked up from germline, CDR1 is MNHEY and CDR2 is SMNVEV (reference sequence). The CDR3 loop is CASSSRPLSNQPQHF. CDR3 bases: TGTGCCAGCAGCTCCAGACCGCTTAGCAATCAGCCCCAGCATTTT.

V and J are TRBV5-6 and TRBJ2-1; 11 bases align to TRBD1. J was trimmed by 8 bases and V by 3 bases; bases with no gene match: 7. Germline V gene sequence: CDR1 SGHDT, CDR2 YYEEEE. This CDR3 has 15 residues. CDR3 loop: CASSSGQGARDEQFF. CDR3 sequence (DNA): TGTGCCAGCAGCTCCGGACAGGGGGCTCGGGATGAGCAGTTCTTC.

The CDR3 DNA is TGTGCCAGCAGCGCCCGACTAGCGGGAACGGACTACGAGCAGTACTTC. It specifies CASSARLAGTDYEQYF. The chain is built from TRBV13 and TRBJ2-7; 11 bases line up with TRBD2. CDR3 size: 16 residues. Germline values: CDR1 PRHDT, CDR2 FYEKMQ (reference sequence). Germline trimming cut 5 bases from V and 3 bases from J; bases unmatched to any gene: 9.

The chain combines TRBV27 with TRBJ1-6, with D possibly matching TRBD1 (6 bases). Germline CDR1 and CDR2: MNHEY and SMNVEV (reference sequence). This CDR3 region has 14 residues. V lost 6 bases, J lost 3 bases, and 9 bases lay in between. As DNA, the CDR3 is TGTGCCAGCAGCTACAGGGACTATAATTCACCCCTCCACTTT. Translation gives CASSYRDYNSPLHF.

Comments on this clone: Other DNA sequences in this specimen translate into the identical CDR3. The chain joins TRBV9 to TRBJ2-7; D unclear. V was pared by 0 bases and J by 0 bases, with 7 bases between. The CDR3 is 14 residues long. Germline V CDR1 and CDR2: SGDLS, YYNGEE. The CDR3 loop reads CASSVGSISYEQYF. For the CDR3, the DNA is TGTGCCAGCAGCGTAGGCAGCATCTCCTACGAGCAGTACTTC.

This clone was seen just once. The J gene is TRBJ1-4, the V gene TRBV13; 7 positions match TRBD1. Germline values: CDR1 PRHDT, CDR2 FYEKMQ (reference sequence). V gave up 5 bases and J gave up 4 bases; unmatched junction bases: 7. CDR3 length equals 15 residues. The CDR3 DNA reads as TGTGCCAGCAGCACCGGACAGGCGCATAATGAAAAACTGTTTTTT. Residues: CASSTGQAHNEKLFF.

Points on this clone: This CDR3 is also generated by other DNA sequences in the sample. This rearrangement joins TRBV30 to TRBJ1-6; D not resolved. Germline CDR1 is GTSNPN and CDR2 is SVGIG (reference sequence). The CDR3 runs to 13 residues. Trimming removed 1 base at V and 5 bases at J, with 6 bases between. Here the CDR3 DNA reads TGTGCCTGGAGTGGTGAGAATAATTCACCCCTCCACTTT. This translates into CAWSGENNSPLHF.

As for this clone: Additional DNA sequences in this sample encode the identical CDR3. This chain joins TRBV13 and TRBJ2-7; D is uncertain. V lost 4 bases and J lost 0, with 7 bases in between. CDR3 length: 13 amino acids. Per the germline V gene, CDR1 is PRHDT and CDR2 is FYEKMQ (reference sequence). CDR3 nucleotides: TGTGCCAGCAGCTCATCATCCTCCTACGAGCAGTACTTC. This codes for CASSSSSSYEQYF.

V usage is TRBV4-3 and J usage is TRBJ2-7; the D gene is possibly TRBD1 (6 bases). Trimming stripped 0 bases from V and 1 base from J, with 13 bases between. CDR3 length: 16 residues. Per the germline V gene, CDR1 is LGHNA and CDR2 is YSLEER. The CDR3 coding sequence is TGCGCCAGCAGCCAAGATCCGACAGGAACTTCCTACGAGCAGTACTTC. Encoded protein: CASSQDPTGTSYEQYF.

CDR3 residues: CASSLGRKGFKESDTQYF. DNA of the CDR3: TGCGCCAGCAGCTTGGGAAGGAAGGGATTCAAGGAATCAGATACGCAGTATTTT. This chain links TRBV5-1 with TRBJ2-3; D gene ambiguous. CDR3 length equals 18 residues. The ends were cut back, 0 bases at V and 4 bases at J, with 21 bases in the middle. Germline V CDR1 and CDR2: SGHRS, YFSETQ.

This chain joins TRBV10-1 and TRBJ1-6; 7 bases agree with TRBD1. Trimming removed 2 bases from V and 10 bases from J; junction bases left unmatched: 5. The CDR3 consists of 14 residues. Germline V CDR1 and CDR2: WNHNN, SYGVQD (reference sequence). The CDR3 DNA follows: TGCGCCAGCAGTGAGACGACAGGGAACTCACCCCTCCACTTT. It is translated as CASSETTGNSPLHF.

This clone was recorded only once. The rearrangement links TRBV2 to TRBJ1-5, with D hard to call. The V gene lost 6 bases and the J gene lost 1 base, with 4 bases spanning the gap. The CDR3 runs 12 residues. Germline-derived CDR1 and CDR2 are SNHLY and FYNNEI. The CDR3 DNA is TGTGCCAGCAGGGTGAGCAATCAGCCCCAGCATTTT. This sequence encodes CASRVSNQPQHF.

The genes are TRBV19 and TRBJ1-4; D is ambiguous. V lost 6 bases and J lost 4, with 6 bases in between. The CDR3 extends over 12 amino acids. The germline CDR1 and CDR2 sequences are LNHDA and SQIVND (reference sequence). The CDR3 spells CASRDVNEKLFF. The CDR3 nucleotides read TGTGCCAGTAGGGACGTTAATGAAAAACTGTTTTTT.

V gene TRBV7-9 combines with J gene TRBJ2-5, with 11 nucleotides matching TRBD1. CDR1 is SEHNR and CDR2 is FQNEAQ in the germline V gene (reference sequence). V was clipped by 3 bases and J by 1 base; unmatched bases: 7. CDR3 length equals 17 residues. In nucleotides, the CDR3 is TGTGCCAGCAGCTTCTGGGACAGGGGGGCTATCCAAGAGACCCAGTACTTC. Its translation: CASSFWDRGAIQETQYF.

V usage is TRBV6-1 and J usage is TRBJ1-6, with D possibly being TRBD1 (5 bases). CDR3 length: 15 residues. Trimming removed 2 bases at V and 6 bases at J, with 11 bases between. Looked up from germline, CDR1 is MNHNS and CDR2 is SASEGT. In nucleotides, the CDR3 is TGTGCCAGCAGTGAATGGCAGGGCCCTAATTCACCCCTCCACTTT. It encodes CASSEWQGPNSPLHF.

The genes are TRBV7-9 and TRBJ1-4; the D is unclear. Looked up from germline, CDR1 is SEHNR and CDR2 is FQNEAQ (reference sequence). V was pared by 6 bases and J by 0 bases, with 11 bases between. The CDR3 sequence is 15 residues long. As DNA, the CDR3 is TGTGCCAGCAGAACGGTGACTGCAACTAATGAAAAACTGTTTTTT. Translation: CASRTVTATNEKLFF.

The chain links TRBV5-6 to TRBJ1-4; 7 nucleotides match TRBD1. V lost 4 bases, J lost 4 bases, and 4 bases stayed unmatched. The CDR3 sequence is 14 residues long. Per the germline V gene, CDR1 is SGHDT and CDR2 is YYEEEE. The CDR3 protein is CASSQDRNNEKLFF. The CDR3 bases are TGTGCCAGCAGCCAGGACAGGAATAATGAAAAACTGTTTTTT.